This T cell receptor (beta chain) derives from a study of T cells in tuberculosis. Chain pairing is unknown; alpha and beta were sequenced separately. The protocol was immunoSEQ multiplex PCR, while the TCRdb copy is restricted to in-frame clones and leaves out a portion. This table holds roughly 92,000 clones, roughly 93% found once. After thawing and overnight rest, PBMC were stained with GMM-loaded CD1B tetramer, viability dye and anti-CD3 for sorting. The lipid loaded on the CD1B tetramers was C32 glucose monomycolate from Rhodococcus equi. About 100,000 tetramer-negative cells were sorted from each donor. Trimming pared 6 bases from V and 2 bases from J, leaving 20 bases between. This CDR3 contains 17 residues. Germline CDR1 is LNHDA and CDR2 is SQIVND (reference sequence).

The sequencing sample was made of CD1b-GMM tetramer-negative cells sorted from PBMCs. V and J are TRBV19 and TRBJ1-5, with D possibly being TRBD1 (6 bases). This clonotype was sampled from an adult woman with latent tuberculosis. CDR3 in DNA: TGTGCCAGTAGCCAACCCCAGGGGCGTTGGGGCAATCAGCCCCAGCATTTT. Amino acids: CASSQPQGRWGNQPQHF.